Included here is one T cell receptor beta chain sequence, with context. Its antigen is unknown. As part of library construction, unique molecular identifiers were attached to individual cDNA molecules. In TCRdb, the 5' RACE reads were re-called with MiXCR into one record per CDR3 protein. This repertoire shows under 85,000 distinct CDR3 sequences, about 9.4% found once; its top ten account for about 5.6%. Germline V lookup: CDR1 MNHEY, CDR2 SVGAGI. The CDR3 loop spans 14 amino acids. Losses at the gene ends were 6 bases for V and 1 base for J; bases not matched to a gene: 5. This record comes from a study of early T cells in non-severe SARS-CoV-2 infection. Looking at the study overall: Sequencing was performed on bulk RNA from unsorted whole blood, leaving chains unpaired. Overall study results and limits: CD4 and private specificities were missed by VDJdb matching, which favored anti-spike CD8 responses.

The V call is TRBV6-5, the J call TRBJ1-1; TRBD1 aligns across 7 bases. Sequencing input: whole blood. This TCR derives from an adult who was a healthcare worker with PCR-confirmed SARS-CoV-2 infection or an uninfected control (not recorded which). The CDR3, as DNA: TGTGCCAGCAGCCAACGGACAGGGAACACTGAAGCTTTCTTT. It is translated as CASSQRTGNTEAFF.